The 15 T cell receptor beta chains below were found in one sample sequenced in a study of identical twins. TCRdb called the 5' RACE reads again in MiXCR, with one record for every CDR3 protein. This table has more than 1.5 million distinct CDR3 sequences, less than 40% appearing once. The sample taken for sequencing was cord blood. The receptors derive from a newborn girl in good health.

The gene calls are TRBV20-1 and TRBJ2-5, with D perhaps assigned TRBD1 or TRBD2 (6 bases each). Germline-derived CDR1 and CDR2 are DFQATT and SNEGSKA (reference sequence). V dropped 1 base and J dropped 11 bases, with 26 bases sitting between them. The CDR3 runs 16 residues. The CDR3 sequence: CSARVRGGLFYNEQYF. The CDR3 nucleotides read TGCAGTGCTAGAGTAAGAGGGGGGTTGTTTTACAATGAGCAGTACTTC.

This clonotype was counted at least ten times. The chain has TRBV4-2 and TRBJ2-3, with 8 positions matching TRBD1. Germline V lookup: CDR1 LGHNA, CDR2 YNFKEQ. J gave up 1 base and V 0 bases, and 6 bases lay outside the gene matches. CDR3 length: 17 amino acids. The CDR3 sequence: CASSQELGRGRTDTQYF. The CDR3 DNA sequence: TGTGCCAGCAGCCAAGAGTTGGGCAGGGGGCGCACAGATACGCAGTATTTT.

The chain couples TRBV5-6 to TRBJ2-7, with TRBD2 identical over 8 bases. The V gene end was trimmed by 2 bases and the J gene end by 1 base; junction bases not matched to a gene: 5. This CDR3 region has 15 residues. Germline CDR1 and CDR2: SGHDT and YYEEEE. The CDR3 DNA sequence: TGTGCCAGCAGCTTCGGGGCGGGGGGATCCTACGAGCAGTACTTC. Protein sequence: CASSFGAGGSYEQYF.

The CDR3 loop is CASSFGSYEQFF. In DNA form, the CDR3 reads TGTGCCAGCAGTTTCGGGAGCTACGAGCAGTTCTTC. The chain couples TRBV12-3 or TRBV12-4 to TRBJ2-1; possibly TRBD2 for D (6 bases). The V end lost 3 bases, the J end lost 10 bases, and 10 bases lay between the germline ends. This CDR3 has 12 residues.

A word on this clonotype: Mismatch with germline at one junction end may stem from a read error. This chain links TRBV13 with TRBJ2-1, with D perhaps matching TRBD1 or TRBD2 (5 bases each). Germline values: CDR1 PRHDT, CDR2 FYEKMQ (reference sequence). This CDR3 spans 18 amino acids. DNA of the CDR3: TGTGCCAACAGCTTAGCCGGGCTAGTGGGGGTTTCCTACAATGAGCAGTTCTTC. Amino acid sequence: CANSLAGLVGVSYNEQFF.

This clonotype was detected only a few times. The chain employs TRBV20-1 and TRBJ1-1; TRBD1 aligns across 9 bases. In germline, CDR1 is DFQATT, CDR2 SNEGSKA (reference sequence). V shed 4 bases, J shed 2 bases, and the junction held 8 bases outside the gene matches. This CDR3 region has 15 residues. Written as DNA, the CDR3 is TGCAGTGCTACGGACAGGGGAGGGAGTAACACTGAAGCTTTCTTT. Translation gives CSATDRGGSNTEAFF.

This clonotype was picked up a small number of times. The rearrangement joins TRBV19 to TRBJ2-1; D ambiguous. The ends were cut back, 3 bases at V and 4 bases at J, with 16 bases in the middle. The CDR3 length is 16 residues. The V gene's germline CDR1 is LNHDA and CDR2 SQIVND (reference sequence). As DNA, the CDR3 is TGTGCCAGTAGTATTAGGCCCCCGACACAGTACAATGAGCAGTTCTTC. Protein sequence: CASSIRPPTQYNEQFF.

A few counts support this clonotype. The CDR3 DNA sequence: TGTGCCAGCAGGGAGCGCCTGACAGATACGCAGTATTTT. Translation: CASRERLTDTQYF. The J gene is TRBJ2-3, the V gene TRBV7-9; D call uncertain. Germline lookup yields CDR1 SEHNR and CDR2 FQNEAQ (reference sequence). V gave up 6 bases and J gave up 3 bases, with 10 bases separating them. The CDR3 sequence is 13 residues long.

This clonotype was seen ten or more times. This chain's CDR3 is CASSLYPDSNYGYTF. CDR3 nucleotide sequence: TGTGCCAGCAGCCTCTACCCAGACAGCAATTATGGCTACACCTTC. The rearrangement links TRBV5-5 to TRBJ1-2; D may be TRBD1 (5 bases). The V end lost 4 bases, the J end lost 5 bases, and 18 bases lay between the germline ends. Germline V lookup: CDR1 SGHKS, CDR2 YYEKEE (reference sequence). The CDR3 totals 15 residues.

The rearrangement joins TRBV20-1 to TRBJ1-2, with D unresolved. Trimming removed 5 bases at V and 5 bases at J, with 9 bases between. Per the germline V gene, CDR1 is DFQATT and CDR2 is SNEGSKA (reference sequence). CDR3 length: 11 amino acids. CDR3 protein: CSAGKGYGYTF. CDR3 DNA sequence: TGCAGTGCTGGTAAAGGGTATGGCTACACCTTC.

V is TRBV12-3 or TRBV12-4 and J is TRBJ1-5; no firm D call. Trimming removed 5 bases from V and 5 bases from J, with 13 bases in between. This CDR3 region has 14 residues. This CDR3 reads CASSPGPIHQPQHF. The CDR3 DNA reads TGTGCCAGCAGTCCGGGTCCAATCCATCAGCCCCAGCATTTT.

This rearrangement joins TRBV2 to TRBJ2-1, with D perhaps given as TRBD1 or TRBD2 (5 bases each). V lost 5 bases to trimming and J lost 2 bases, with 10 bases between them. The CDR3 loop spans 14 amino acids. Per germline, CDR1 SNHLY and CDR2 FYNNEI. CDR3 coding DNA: TGTGCCAGCAGTCGGGGCCATACCTACAATGAGCAGTTCTTC. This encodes CASSRGHTYNEQFF.

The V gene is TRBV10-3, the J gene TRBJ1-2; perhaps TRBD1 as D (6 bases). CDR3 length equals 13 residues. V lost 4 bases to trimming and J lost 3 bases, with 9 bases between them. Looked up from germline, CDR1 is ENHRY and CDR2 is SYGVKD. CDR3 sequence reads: CAISGGRDYGYTF. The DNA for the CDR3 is TGTGCCATCAGTGGGGGGCGCGACTATGGCTACACCTTC.

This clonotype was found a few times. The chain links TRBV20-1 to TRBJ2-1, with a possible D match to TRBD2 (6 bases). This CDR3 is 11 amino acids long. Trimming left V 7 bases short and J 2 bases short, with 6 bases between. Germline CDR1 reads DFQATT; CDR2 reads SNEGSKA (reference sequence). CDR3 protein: CSGGAYNEQFF. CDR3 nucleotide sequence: TGCAGTGGGGGGGCCTACAATGAGCAGTTCTTC.

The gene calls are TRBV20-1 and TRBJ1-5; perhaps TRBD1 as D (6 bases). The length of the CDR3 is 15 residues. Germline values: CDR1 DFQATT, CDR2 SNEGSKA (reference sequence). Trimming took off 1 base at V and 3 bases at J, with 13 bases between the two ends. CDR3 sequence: CSARGYRDSNQPQHF. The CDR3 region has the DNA TGCAGTGCTAGAGGCTACAGGGACTCCAATCAGCCCCAGCATTTT.